This T cell receptor (beta chain) was retrieved from a study of OX40 agonist ivuxolimab in advanced cancers. Study-wide results and caveats: Compared with CD4+, CD8+ T cells on average had more expanded clones. In a subset of nonresponders, normalized T-cell clonal expansion was also low.

TCRdb's table, derived via immunoSEQ multiplex PCR, lists solely in-frame clones and lacks some. This sample has 28,000 or so clones, with around 87% found just once. Baseline was the first blood sampling point, followed by cycle 4 day 1 and cycle 7 day 1. As for this clone: As yet, its antigen is unknown.

V gave up 4 bases and J gave up 5 bases, with 12 bases separating them. CDR3 length: 14 residues. In germline, CDR1 is SGDLS, CDR2 YYNGEE. The chain joins TRBV9 to TRBJ2-2, with D possibly being TRBD1 or TRBD2 (5 bases each). Specimen: CD4+ or CD8+ T cells sorted from blood, collected in a trial of the OX40 agonist ivuxolimab. This TCR was recovered from an adult with an advanced solid tumor such as melanoma, head and neck, liver or kidney cancer. Here the CDR3 reads CASSPRGSTGELFF. The CDR3 DNA is TGTGCCAGCAGCCCCCGGGGCAGTACCGGGGAGCTGTTTTTT.